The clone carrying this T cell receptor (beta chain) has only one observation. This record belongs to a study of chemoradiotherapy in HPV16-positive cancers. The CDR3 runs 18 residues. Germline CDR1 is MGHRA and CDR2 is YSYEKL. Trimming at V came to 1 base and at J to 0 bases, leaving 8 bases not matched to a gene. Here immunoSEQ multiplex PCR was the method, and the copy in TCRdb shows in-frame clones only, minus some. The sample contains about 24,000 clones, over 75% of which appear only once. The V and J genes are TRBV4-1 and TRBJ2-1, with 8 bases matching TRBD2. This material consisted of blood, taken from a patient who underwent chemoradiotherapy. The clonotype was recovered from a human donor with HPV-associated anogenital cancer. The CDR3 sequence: CASSQGGTGGPSYNEQFF. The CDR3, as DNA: TGCGCCAGCAGCCAAGGCGGGACGGGAGGGCCCTCCTACAATGAGCAGTTCTTC.